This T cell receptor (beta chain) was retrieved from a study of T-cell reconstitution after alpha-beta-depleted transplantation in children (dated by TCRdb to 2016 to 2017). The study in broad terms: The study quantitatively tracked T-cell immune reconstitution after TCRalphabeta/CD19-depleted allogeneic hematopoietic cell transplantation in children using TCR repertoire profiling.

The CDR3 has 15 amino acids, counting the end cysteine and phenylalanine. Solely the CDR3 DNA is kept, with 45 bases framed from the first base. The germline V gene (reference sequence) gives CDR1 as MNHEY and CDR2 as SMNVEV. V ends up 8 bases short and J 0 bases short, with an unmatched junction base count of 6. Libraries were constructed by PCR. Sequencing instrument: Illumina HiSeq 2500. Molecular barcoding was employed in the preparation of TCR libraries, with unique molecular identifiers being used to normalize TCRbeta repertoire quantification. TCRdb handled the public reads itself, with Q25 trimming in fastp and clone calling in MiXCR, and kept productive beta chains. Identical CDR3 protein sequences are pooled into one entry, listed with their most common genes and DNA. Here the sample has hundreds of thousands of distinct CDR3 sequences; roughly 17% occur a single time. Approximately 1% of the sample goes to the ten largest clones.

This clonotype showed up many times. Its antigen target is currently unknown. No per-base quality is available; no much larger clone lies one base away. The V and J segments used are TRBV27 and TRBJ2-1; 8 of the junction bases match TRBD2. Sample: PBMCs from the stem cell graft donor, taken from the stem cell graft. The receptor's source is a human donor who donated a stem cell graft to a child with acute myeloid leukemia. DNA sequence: TGTGCCAGCCGCCTCGGGGGGGGCTCCTACAATGAGCAGTTCTTC. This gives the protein CASRLGGGSYNEQFF.